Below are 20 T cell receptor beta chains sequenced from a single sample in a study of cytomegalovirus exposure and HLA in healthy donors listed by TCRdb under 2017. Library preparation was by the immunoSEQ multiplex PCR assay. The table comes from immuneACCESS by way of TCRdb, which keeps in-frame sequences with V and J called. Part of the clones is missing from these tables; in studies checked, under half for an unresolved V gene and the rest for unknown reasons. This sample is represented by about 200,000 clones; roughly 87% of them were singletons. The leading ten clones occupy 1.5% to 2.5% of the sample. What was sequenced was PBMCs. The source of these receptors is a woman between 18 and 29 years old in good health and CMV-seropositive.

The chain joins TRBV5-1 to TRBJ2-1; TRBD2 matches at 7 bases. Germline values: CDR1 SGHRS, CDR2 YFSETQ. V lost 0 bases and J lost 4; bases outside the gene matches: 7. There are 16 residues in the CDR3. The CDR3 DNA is TGCGCCAGCAGCTTGGAGGCTAGCGGAGATTACAATGAGCAGTTCTTC. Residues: CASSLEASGDYNEQFF. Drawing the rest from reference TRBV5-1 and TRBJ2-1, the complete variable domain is KAGVTQTPRYLIKTRGQQVTLSCSPISGHRSVSWYQQTPGQGLQFLFEYFSETQRNKGNFPGRFSGRQFSNSRSEMNVSTLELGDSALYLCASSLEASGDYNEQFFGPGTRLTVL.

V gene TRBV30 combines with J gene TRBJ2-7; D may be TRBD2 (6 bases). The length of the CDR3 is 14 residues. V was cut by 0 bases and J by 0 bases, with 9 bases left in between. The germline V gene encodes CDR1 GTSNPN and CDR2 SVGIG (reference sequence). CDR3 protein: CAWSVYGSSYEQYF. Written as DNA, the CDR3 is TGTGCCTGGAGTGTATACGGGAGCTCCTACGAGCAGTACTTC.

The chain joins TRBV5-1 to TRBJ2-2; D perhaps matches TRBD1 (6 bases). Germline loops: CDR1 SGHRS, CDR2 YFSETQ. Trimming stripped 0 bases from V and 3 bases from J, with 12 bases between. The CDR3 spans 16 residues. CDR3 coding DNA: TGCGCCAGCAGCTTGGTAGGGGGAGTGGACACCGGGGAGCTGTTTTTT. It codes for CASSLVGGVDTGELFF.

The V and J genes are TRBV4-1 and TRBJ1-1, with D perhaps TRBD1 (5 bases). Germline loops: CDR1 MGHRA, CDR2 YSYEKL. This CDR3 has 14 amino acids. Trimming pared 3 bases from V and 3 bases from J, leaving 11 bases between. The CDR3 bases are TGCGCCAGCAGCCATCCTTGGGGGGACACTGAAGCTTTCTTT. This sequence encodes CASSHPWGDTEAFF.

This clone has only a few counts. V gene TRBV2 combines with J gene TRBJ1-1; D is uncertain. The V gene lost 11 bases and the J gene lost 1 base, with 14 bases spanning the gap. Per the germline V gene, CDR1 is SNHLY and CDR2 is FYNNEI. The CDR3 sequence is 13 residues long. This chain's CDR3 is CADSVGGNTEAFF. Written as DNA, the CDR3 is TGTGCCGACTCGGTAGGAGGGAACACTGAAGCTTTCTTT. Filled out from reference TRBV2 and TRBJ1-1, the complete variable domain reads EPEVTQTPSHQVTQMGQEVILRCVPISNHLYFYWYRQILGQKVEFLVSFYNNEISEKSEIFDDQFSVERPDGSNFTLKIRSTKLEDSAMYFCADSVGGNTEAFFGQGTRLTVV.

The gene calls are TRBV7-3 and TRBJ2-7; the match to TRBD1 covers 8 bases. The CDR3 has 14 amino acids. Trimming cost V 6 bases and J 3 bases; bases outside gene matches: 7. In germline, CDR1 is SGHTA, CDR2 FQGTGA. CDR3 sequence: CASSRDRGRYEQYF. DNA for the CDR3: TGTGCCAGCAGTCGAGACAGGGGCCGCTACGAGCAGTACTTC. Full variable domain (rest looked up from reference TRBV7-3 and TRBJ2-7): GAGVSQTPSNKVTEKGKYVELRCDPISGHTALYWYRQSLGQGPEFLIYFQGTGAADDSGLPNDRFFAVRPEGSVSTLKIQRTERGDSAVYLCASSRDRGRYEQYFGPGTRLTVT.

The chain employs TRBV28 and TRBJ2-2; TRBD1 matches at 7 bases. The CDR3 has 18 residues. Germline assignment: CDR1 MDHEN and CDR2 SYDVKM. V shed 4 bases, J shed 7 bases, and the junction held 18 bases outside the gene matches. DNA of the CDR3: TGTGCCAGCAGTTCCCCGTTTGGTACAGGGGAATACGGCGGGGAGCTGTTTTTT. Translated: CASSSPFGTGEYGGELFF.

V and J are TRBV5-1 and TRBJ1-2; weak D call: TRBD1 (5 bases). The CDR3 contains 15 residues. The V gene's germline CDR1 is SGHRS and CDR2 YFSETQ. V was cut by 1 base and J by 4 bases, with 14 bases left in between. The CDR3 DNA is TGCGCCAGCAGCTTGTTAGGGGCGGGGCCCTATGGCTACACCTTC. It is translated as CASSLLGAGPYGYTF.

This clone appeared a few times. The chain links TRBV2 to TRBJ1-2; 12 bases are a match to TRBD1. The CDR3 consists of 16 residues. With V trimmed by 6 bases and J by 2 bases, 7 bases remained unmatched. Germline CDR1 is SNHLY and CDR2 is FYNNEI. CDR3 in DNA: TGTGCCAGCAGCCAGGGACAGGGGGCGCCCAACTATGGCTACACCTTC. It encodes CASSQGQGAPNYGYTF.

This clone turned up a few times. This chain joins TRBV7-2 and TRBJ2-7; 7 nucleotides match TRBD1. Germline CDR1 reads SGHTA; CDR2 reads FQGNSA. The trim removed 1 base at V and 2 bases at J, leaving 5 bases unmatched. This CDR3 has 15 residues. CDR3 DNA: TGTGCCAGCAGCTTAGTAGGGACAGAACCCTACGAGCAGTACTTC. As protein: CASSLVGTEPYEQYF.

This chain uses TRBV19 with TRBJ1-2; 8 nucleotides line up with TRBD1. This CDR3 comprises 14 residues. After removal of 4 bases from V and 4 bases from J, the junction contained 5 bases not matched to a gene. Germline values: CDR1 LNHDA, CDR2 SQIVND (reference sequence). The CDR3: CASSTSGTGYGYTF. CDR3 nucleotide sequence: TGTGCCAGTAGTACATCCGGGACAGGCTATGGCTACACCTTC.

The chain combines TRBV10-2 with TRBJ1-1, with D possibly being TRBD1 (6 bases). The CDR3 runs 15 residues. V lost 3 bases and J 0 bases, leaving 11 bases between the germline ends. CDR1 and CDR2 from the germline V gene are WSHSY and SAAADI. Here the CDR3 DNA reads TGCGCCAGCAGTGACATGACAGGACTGAACACTGAAGCTTTCTTT. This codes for CASSDMTGLNTEAFF.

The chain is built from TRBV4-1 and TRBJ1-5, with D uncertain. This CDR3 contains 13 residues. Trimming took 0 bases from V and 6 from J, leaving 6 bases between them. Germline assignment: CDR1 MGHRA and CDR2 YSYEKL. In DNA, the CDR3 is TGCGCCAGCAGCCAAGATGGAGGTCAGCCCCAGCATTTT. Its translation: CASSQDGGQPQHF.

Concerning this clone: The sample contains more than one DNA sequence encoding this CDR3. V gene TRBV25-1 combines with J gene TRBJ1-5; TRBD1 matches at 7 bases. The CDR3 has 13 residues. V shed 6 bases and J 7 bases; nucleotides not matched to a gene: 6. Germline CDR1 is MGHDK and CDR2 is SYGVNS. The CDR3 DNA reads TGTGCCAGCAGCCAACAGGGGAACCAGCCCCAGCATTTT. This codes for CASSQQGNQPQHF.

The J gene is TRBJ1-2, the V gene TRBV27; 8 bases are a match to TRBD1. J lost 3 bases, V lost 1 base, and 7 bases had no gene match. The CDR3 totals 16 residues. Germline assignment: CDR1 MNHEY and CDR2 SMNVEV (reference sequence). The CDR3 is CASSLYQGASYYGYTF. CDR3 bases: TGTGCCAGCAGTTTATACCAGGGGGCTTCGTACTATGGCTACACCTTC.

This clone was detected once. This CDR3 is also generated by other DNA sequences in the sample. CDR3 sequence reads: CAWSAGQGGQPQHF. The CDR3 nucleotides are TGTGCCTGGAGTGCAGGACAGGGTGGACAGCCCCAGCATTTT. The rearrangement joins TRBV30 to TRBJ1-5; 8 bases are shared with TRBD1. Germline V gene sequence: CDR1 GTSNPN, CDR2 SVGIG (reference sequence). V trimming: 1 base; J trimming: 7 bases; junction bases outside the gene matches: 6. This CDR3 has 14 residues.

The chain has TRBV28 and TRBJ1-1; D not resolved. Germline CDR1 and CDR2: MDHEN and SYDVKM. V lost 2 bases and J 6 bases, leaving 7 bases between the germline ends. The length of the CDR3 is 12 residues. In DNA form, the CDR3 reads TGTGCCAGCAGTTTAGCCAGGCCTGAAGCTTTCTTT. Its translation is CASSLARPEAFF.

This CDR3 reads CASSPQGGLIYGYTF. Written as DNA, the CDR3 is TGTGCCAGCAGCCCACAAGGGGGCCTCATCTATGGCTACACCTTC. The chain is built from TRBV5-5 and TRBJ1-2; TRBD1 agrees at 7 bases. The ends lost 4 bases at V and 4 bases at J; junction bases unmatched: 10. CDR3 length: 15 residues. CDR1 is SGHKS and CDR2 is YYEKEE in the germline V gene (reference sequence).

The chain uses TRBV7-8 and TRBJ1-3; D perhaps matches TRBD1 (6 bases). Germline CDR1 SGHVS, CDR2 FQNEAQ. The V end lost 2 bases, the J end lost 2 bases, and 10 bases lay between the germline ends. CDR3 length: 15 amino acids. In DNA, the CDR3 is TGTGCCAGCAGCTTACTTACAGGGACTGGAAACACCATATATTTT. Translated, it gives CASSLLTGTGNTIYF.

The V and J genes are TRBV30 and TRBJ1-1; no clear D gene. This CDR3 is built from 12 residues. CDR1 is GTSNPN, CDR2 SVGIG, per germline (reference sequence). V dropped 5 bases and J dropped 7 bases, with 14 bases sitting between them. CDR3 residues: CAWGSNRDEAFF. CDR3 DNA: TGTGCCTGGGGGTCCAACAGAGATGAAGCTTTCTTT.